This T cell receptor (beta chain) comes out of a study of early T cells in non-severe SARS-CoV-2 infection. The overall study: The chains were unpaired, and the sequenced material was bulk RNA from unsorted whole blood. General study findings and limits: Sequences matched to VDJdb favored anti-spike CD8 responses, while private and CD4 specificities were missed.

In its sample, this clonotype was seen many times. Its antigen is as yet unknown. V gave up 6 bases and J gave up 3 bases; unmatched junction bases: 6. Germline assignment: CDR1 SQVTM and CDR2 ANQGSEA. This CDR3 is built from 13 residues. Researchers attached unique molecular identifiers to individual cDNA molecules. TCRdb itself ran the 5' RACE reads through MiXCR, one entry per CDR3 protein. The profile shows 46,000 or so distinct CDR3 sequences, 4% of them singletons. The receptor's source is an adult who was a healthcare worker with PCR-confirmed SARS-CoV-2 infection or an uninfected control (not recorded which). The sequenced sample consisted of whole blood. The chain couples TRBV29-1 to TRBJ2-7, with 9 bases identical to TRBD1. In nucleotides, the CDR3 is TGCAGCGTCCTGACAGGGGGAAGCTACGAGCAGTACTTC. Translated, it gives CSVLTGGSYEQYF.